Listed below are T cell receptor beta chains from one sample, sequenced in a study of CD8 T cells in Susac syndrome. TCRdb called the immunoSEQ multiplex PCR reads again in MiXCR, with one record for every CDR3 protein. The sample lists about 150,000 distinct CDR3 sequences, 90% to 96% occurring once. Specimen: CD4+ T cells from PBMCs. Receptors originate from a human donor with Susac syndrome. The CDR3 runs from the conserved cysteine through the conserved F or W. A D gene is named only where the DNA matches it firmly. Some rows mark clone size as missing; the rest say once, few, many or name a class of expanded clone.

CDR3 protein: CASSPRSDSTDTQYF; CDR3 DNA: TGTGCCAGCAGCCCACGTTCCGACAGCACAGATACGCAGTATTTT; J gene: TRBJ2-3; clone size: -; D gene: -; V gene: TRBV7-9
CDR3 protein: CASSSGISGANVLTF; CDR3 DNA: TGTGCCAGCAGCTCAGGGATCTCTGGGGCCAACGTCCTGACTTTC; J gene: TRBJ2-6; clone size: -; D gene: -; V gene: TRBV7-3
CDR3 protein: CSVIPTGAMRSDTEAFF; CDR3 DNA: TGCAGCGTTATTCCGACAGGGGCTATGAGGTCGGACACTGAAGCTTTCTTT; J gene: TRBJ1-1; clone size: -; D gene: TRBD1; V gene: TRBV29-1
CDR3 protein: CASSYWDRTTGELFF; CDR3 DNA: TGTGCCAGCAGTTATTGGGACAGGACCACCGGGGAGCTGTTTTTT; J gene: TRBJ2-2; clone size: -; D gene: TRBD1; V gene: TRBV6-2/TRBV6-3
CDR3 protein: CSARERQALYEQYF; CDR3 DNA: TGCAGTGCTAGAGAGCGCCAGGCCCTCTACGAGCAGTACTTC; J gene: TRBJ2-7; clone size: -; D gene: -; V gene: TRBV20-1
CDR3 protein: CASSLGLEETQYF; CDR3 DNA: TGTGCCAGCTCCCTTGGACTAGAGGAGACCCAGTACTTC; J gene: TRBJ2-5; clone size: -; D gene: TRBD2; V gene: TRBV5-1
CDR3 protein: CASSRNYEQYF; CDR3 DNA: TGTGCCAGCAGCCGGAATTACGAGCAGTACTTC; J gene: TRBJ2-7; clone size: few; D gene: -; V gene: TRBV3-1
CDR3 protein: CSARDGRGAGETQYF; CDR3 DNA: TGCAGTGCTAGAGATGGTAGGGGGGCTGGGGAGACCCAGTACTTC; J gene: TRBJ2-5; clone size: -; D gene: -; V gene: TRBV20-1
CDR3 protein: CSASHSNTEAFF; CDR3 DNA: TGCAGTGCTAGCCACAGTAACACTGAAGCTTTCTTT; J gene: TRBJ1-1; clone size: -; D gene: -; V gene: TRBV20-1
CDR3 protein: CASKLGRNTEAFF; CDR3 DNA: TGTGCCAGCAAGCTGGGCCGAAACACTGAAGCTTTCTTT; J gene: TRBJ1-1; clone size: -; D gene: -; V gene: TRBV7-3
CDR3 protein: CSVLGGVRVGELFF; CDR3 DNA: TGCAGCGTGTTAGGGGGTGTGCGGGTCGGGGAGCTGTTTTTT; J gene: TRBJ2-2; clone size: -; D gene: -; V gene: TRBV29-1
CDR3 protein: CSVPTQSNEKLFF; CDR3 DNA: TGCAGCGTTCCGACCCAGAGTAATGAAAAACTGTTTTTT; J gene: TRBJ1-4; clone size: -; D gene: -; V gene: TRBV29-1
CDR3 protein: CASKAGSSTDTQYF; CDR3 DNA: TGTGCCAGCAAAGCAGGCTCTAGCACAGATACGCAGTATTTT; J gene: TRBJ2-3; clone size: once; D gene: -; V gene: TRBV6-1
CDR3 protein: CASSQPQGGATDTQYF; CDR3 DNA: TGTGCCAGCAGCCAACCCCAGGGGGGGGCCACAGATACGCAGTATTTT; J gene: TRBJ2-3; clone size: -; D gene: -; V gene: TRBV3-1
CDR3 protein: CASSQGDPYEQYF; CDR3 DNA: TGTGCCAGCAGTCAGGGGGACCCATACGAGCAGTACTTC; J gene: TRBJ2-7; clone size: -; D gene: TRBD1; V gene: TRBV28